One and the same sample provided the 23 T cell receptor beta chains below, sequenced in a study of breast tumors, draining lymph nodes, adjacent tissues. TCRdb fed the multiplex PCR reads into MiXCR, producing one record per CDR3 protein. The table includes about 270,000 distinct CDR3 sequences, 30% detected once. The lymph nodes were axillary draining lymph nodes from breast cancer patients. Sequencing was done on a sample of axillary lymph node tissue. The receptor source for this set is a female donor with breast cancer. Some clones in this sample may be carry-over from other donors' samples.

This clonotype was seen at least ten times. The gene calls are TRBV19 and TRBJ2-1; D uncertain. Germline V lookup: CDR1 LNHDA, CDR2 SQIVND (reference sequence). V gave up 1 base and J gave up 3 bases, with 7 bases separating them. The CDR3 has 14 amino acids. CDR3: CASSIVWDYNEQFF. The CDR3 DNA sequence: TGTGCCAGTAGTATAGTGTGGGACTACAATGAGCAGTTCTTC.

There are many counts of this clonotype. The chain carries TRBV2 and TRBJ2-5; tentatively, D is TRBD1 (6 bases). V was pared by 9 bases and J by 0 bases, with 14 bases between. CDR1 and CDR2 (germline): SNHLY, FYNNEI. The CDR3 covers 14 residues. The CDR3 DNA is TGTGCCAGTGAACTTCAGGGGAACCAAGAGACCCAGTACTTC. Its translation is CASELQGNQETQYF.

Remarks on this clonotype: A much larger clone differs from this one at a single base, so this may be a read error. This chain links TRBV4-3 with TRBJ1-2; no clear D gene. CDR1 and CDR2 (germline): LGHNA, YSLEER. CDR3 length equals 12 residues. This chain's CDR3 is CASSQGVSGHTF. CDR3 bases: TGCGCCAGCAGCCAAGGTGTCAGTGGCCACACCTTC.

Many counts were recorded for this clonotype. CDR3 in DNA: TGCAGTGCTAGTCCGACTAGCGGGAGGGTTAGAGAGCAGTACTTC. Translating gives CSASPTSGRVREQYF. The rearrangement joins TRBV20-1 to TRBJ2-7, with 14 positions matching TRBD2. The germline V gene has CDR1 DFQATT and CDR2 SNEGSKA (reference sequence). With V trimmed by 3 bases and J by 7 bases, 8 bases remained unmatched. CDR3 length: 15 residues.

This clonotype occurred a few times. One base away lies a much larger clone, so this may be a sequencing read error. The chain has TRBV20-1 and TRBJ2-7, with a tentative D call TRBD2 (6 bases). V was cut by 0 bases and J by 1 base, with 22 bases left in between. The CDR3 runs 18 residues. The germline CDR1 and CDR2 sequences are DFQATT and SNEGSKA (reference sequence). Written as DNA, the CDR3 is TGCAGTGCTAGAGAAAAATTACGGGAGCGAGCGAGATCCTACGAGCAGTACTTC. Amino acids: CSAREKLRERARSYEQYF.

This clonotype was seen repeatedly, ten times or more. This chain links TRBV12-3 or TRBV12-4 with TRBJ1-6; TRBD1 is a possible D gene (5 bases). Trimming stripped 5 bases from V and 11 bases from J, with 10 bases between. This CDR3 comprises 12 residues. In DNA form, the CDR3 reads TGTGCCAGCAGTGGAGGGGCACCACCCCTCCACTTT. It codes for CASSGGAPPLHF.

V is TRBV6-2 or TRBV6-3 and J is TRBJ1-2, with 7 nucleotides matching TRBD1. V lost 0 bases to trimming and J lost 7 bases; unmatched junction nucleotides: 11. This CDR3 is built from 16 residues. Germline lookup yields CDR1 MNHEY and CDR2 SVGEGT. The CDR3 DNA is TGTGCCAGCAGTTACTCCTCGGACAGGCGATTGGGTGGCTACACCTTC. Translation: CASSYSSDRRLGGYTF.

The chain recombines TRBV24-1 with TRBJ1-4, with 7 bases matching TRBD1. The CDR3 covers 24 residues. J lost 4 bases, V lost 4 bases, and 32 bases had no gene match. Germline CDR1 KGHDR, CDR2 SFDVKD. The CDR3 nucleotides are TGTGCCACCAGTGACTCTGACGAGAATGAGCAGTTCTTCACAGGGGCGGATGGTAATGAAAAACTGTTTTTT. Its protein product is CATSDSDENEQFFTGADGNEKLFF.

On this clonotype: Lacking the conserved final phenylalanine or tryptophan, this CDR3 likely reflects a read error. The chain employs TRBV19 and TRBJ2-3, with D unresolved. Germline CDR1 LNHDA, CDR2 SQIVND (reference sequence). The CDR3 covers 13 residues. V was shortened by 7 bases and J by 1 base, with 9 bases between the two germline ends. CDR3 sequence reads: CASKESGTDTQYL. The CDR3 bases are TGTGCCAGTAAGGAGTCGGGCACAGATACGCAGTATCTT.

About this clonotype itself: It may be a read error: a sequence one base away is much more abundant. The chain links TRBV5-6 to TRBJ2-2; D might be TRBD1 (5 bases). This CDR3 spans 15 amino acids. Per germline, CDR1 SGHDT and CDR2 YYEEEE. The CDR3 nucleotides read TGTGCCAGCAGCTTGGGGGGCAGAGGCACCAGGGAGCTGTTTTTT. Its translation is CASSLGGRGTRELFF.

The table lists this clonotype with a few counts. The gene calls are TRBV6-2 or TRBV6-3 and TRBJ2-2; TRBD1 is a possible D gene (5 bases). The V gene lost 5 bases and the J gene lost 0 bases, with 7 bases spanning the gap. Germline CDR1 reads MNHEY; CDR2 reads SVGEGT. This CDR3 spans 14 amino acids. The CDR3 DNA reads TGTGCCAGCAGTAAGGGGCCGAACACCGGGGAGCTGTTTTTT. This gives the protein CASSKGPNTGELFF.

This clonotype was seen many times. This sequence joins TRBV10-1 and TRBJ2-1; D possibly corresponds to TRBD2 (5 bases). Germline lookup yields CDR1 WNHNN and CDR2 SYGVQD (reference sequence). Trimming pared 6 bases from V and 4 bases from J, leaving 16 bases between. This CDR3 is built from 15 residues. For the CDR3, the DNA is TGCGCCAGCAGGGTTGGGGAGCGTGGGTACAATGAGCAGTTCTTC. It specifies CASRVGERGYNEQFF.

On this clonotype: This clone may be a read error of a much larger clone one base away. The chain is built from TRBV19 and TRBJ2-1; 13 positions agree with TRBD2. This CDR3 region has 18 residues. The V gene's germline CDR1 is LNHDA and CDR2 SQIVND (reference sequence). CDR3 sequence reads: CASCIPGLAGTGYNEQFF. CDR3 DNA: TGTGCCAGTTGTATTCCGGGACTAGCGGGAACAGGCTACAATGAGCAGTTCTTC.

V and J are TRBV7-9 and TRBJ1-5, with D possibly matching TRBD1 (6 bases). V lost 1 base and J lost 2, with 12 bases in between. CDR3 length: 16 residues. Germline V gene sequence: CDR1 SEHNR, CDR2 FQNEAQ (reference sequence). Here the CDR3 reads CASSLGRTVRNQPQHF. The CDR3 DNA reads as TGTGCCAGCAGCTTAGGGAGGACAGTCCGCAATCAGCCCCAGCATTTT.

In its sample, this clonotype was seen many times. The gene calls are TRBV12-3 or TRBV12-4 and TRBJ1-2; no clear D gene. Trimming shortened V by 1 base and J by 8 bases, and 11 bases separated the two germline ends. CDR3 size: 13 residues. The CDR3 DNA reads as TGTGCCAGCAGTTTAGGGGTTCCTCGGGGCTACACCTTC. The encoded protein is CASSLGVPRGYTF.

The sample holds a few counts of this clonotype. An end of the junction differs from the germline gene, which may be a read error. The chain couples TRBV5-4 to TRBJ1-2; 10 positions match TRBD1. CDR1 SGHNT and CDR2 YYREEE come from the germline V gene (reference sequence). The CDR3 spans 15 residues. CDR3 sequence (DNA): TGTACCAGCAGCCAACCGGGACAGGGGCTTTATGGCTACACCTTC. Amino acid sequence: CTSSQPGQGLYGYTF. Full variable domain (outside the CDR3, taken from reference TRBV5-4 and TRBJ1-2): ETGVTQSPTHLIKTRGQQVTLRCSSQSGHNTVSWYQQALGQGPQFIFQYYREEENGRGNFPPRFSGLQFPNYSSELNVNALELDDSALYLCTSSQPGQGLYGYTFGSGTRLTVV.

Remarks on this clonotype: This may be a read error, as it is one base from a much larger clone. The genes are TRBV6-5 and TRBJ2-7, with TRBD1 as a possible D gene (5 bases). The CDR3 is made up of 14 amino acids. The V end was cut by 6 bases, the J end by 2 bases, with 14 bases between. The germline V gene encodes CDR1 MNHEY and CDR2 SVGAGI. Here the CDR3 DNA reads TGTGCCAGCAGGAACGGTGACAGTCCCTACGAGCAGTACTTC. Protein sequence: CASRNGDSPYEQYF.

Of note for this clonotype: A much larger clone is a single base away; this may be a read error. This sequence joins TRBV4-2 and TRBJ1-2; 11 nucleotides agree with TRBD1. This CDR3 spans 16 amino acids. Germline V CDR1 and CDR2: LGHNA, YNFKEQ. Unmatched junction bases numbered 7, after V lost 4 bases and J lost 3 bases. The CDR3 loop reads CASSPAGQGGYYGYTF. The CDR3 DNA sequence: TGTGCCAGCAGCCCAGCGGGACAGGGGGGATACTATGGCTACACCTTC.

The genes are TRBV19 and TRBJ1-3, with 8 bases that match TRBD1. The CDR3 is made up of 16 amino acids. V shed 3 bases and J 3 bases; nucleotides not matched to a gene: 7. Per the germline V gene, CDR1 is LNHDA and CDR2 is SQIVND (reference sequence). The CDR3 region is CASSMYRGLGGNTIYF. The CDR3, as DNA: TGTGCCAGTAGTATGTACAGGGGGTTGGGTGGAAACACCATATATTTT.

There are many counts of this clonotype. V gene TRBV19 combines with J gene TRBJ2-5; possible D gene TRBD2, 7 bases. Trimming stripped 6 bases from V and 6 bases from J, with 23 bases between. CDR1 and CDR2 (germline): LNHDA, SQIVND (reference sequence). CDR3 length: 16 amino acids. As DNA, the CDR3 is TGTGCCAGTAGCTATTCTACGGGGGGCCCTATACAGACCCAGTACTTC. Protein sequence: CASSYSTGGPIQTQYF.

This clonotype was observed many times. This chain uses TRBV20-1 with TRBJ2-1; 8 nucleotides line up with TRBD2. V shed 0 bases and J 8 bases; nucleotides not matched to a gene: 6. Germline V lookup: CDR1 DFQATT, CDR2 SNEGSKA (reference sequence). CDR3 length: 14 amino acids. The DNA for the CDR3 is TGCAGTGCTAGAGAGACGGGAGGGAGAGATGAGCAGTTCTTC. Residues: CSARETGGRDEQFF.

In its sample, this clonotype was seen once. The genes are TRBV10-3 and TRBJ2-2, with D hard to call. V gave up 3 bases and J gave up 8 bases, with 7 bases separating them. Germline V gives CDR1 ENHRY, CDR2 SYGVKD. The CDR3 is made up of 12 amino acids. DNA for the CDR3: TGTGCCATCAGTGACGGACCAGGGGAGCTGTTTTTT. Protein: CAISDGPGELFF.

This clonotype was seen ten or more times. The gene calls are TRBV20-1 and TRBJ2-7; TRBD1 agrees at 8 bases. V gave up 3 bases and J gave up 7 bases; unmatched junction bases: 14. The length of the CDR3 is 15 residues. The germline CDR1 and CDR2 sequences are DFQATT and SNEGSKA (reference sequence). DNA of the CDR3: TGCAGTGCTAGCCCCCGTGTCAGGGGGCTCGGGGAGCAGTACTTC. This encodes CSASPRVRGLGEQYF.